One TCR beta chain is described in this entry. Its target is not known. These data are taken from a study of cytomegalovirus exposure and HLA in healthy donors. Overall study findings and caveats: Presence/absence comparisons presumed near-even sequencing depth among donors. The authors reported that TCR beta sequences could predict HLA-A and HLA-B alleles. These predictions were accurate for most subjects in the first cohort.

The study ran its PCR with 60 Vbeta and 13 Jbeta primers. TCRdb keeps only in-frame clones here, not all; method: immunoSEQ multiplex PCR. This repertoire shows some 150,000 clones, approximately 86% found once; its top ten account for under 8%. J lost 10 bases, V lost 3 bases, and 10 bases had no gene match. The CDR3 has 16 residues. Germline values: CDR1 SGDLS, CDR2 YYNGEE. The source is a woman between 50 and 59 years old in good health and CMV-seropositive. The sequenced sample was PBMCs. The rearrangement uses TRBV9 and TRBJ2-1; the match to TRBD2 covers 13 bases. CDR3 loop: CASSAPLAGGPREQFF. The CDR3 DNA sequence: TGTGCCAGCAGCGCCCCACTAGCGGGGGGGCCCAGGGAGCAGTTCTTC.